Listed here is a single T cell receptor (beta chain). This specimen comes from a study of blood T cell repertoires in COVID-19. From germline, CDR1 is MGHDK and CDR2 SYGVNS. The CDR3 sequence is 14 residues long. Trimming removed 4 bases from V and 1 base from J; junction bases left unmatched: 3. Produced via immunoSEQ multiplex PCR; TCRdb's table is partial and in-frame only. This sample carries about 380,000 clones, over 65% of them seen once, and the ten largest clones take more than 0.95%. Sequences were obtained from peripheral blood. The genes are TRBV25-1 and TRBJ2-7, with 8 bases aligning to TRBD2. The sequence derives from a human donor with acute or convalescent COVID-19. The donor label of this sample is uncertain. CDR3 residues: CASSGAGGSYEQYF. As DNA, the CDR3 is TGTGCCAGCAGTGGGGCGGGAGGATCCTACGAGCAGTACTTC.